The 28 T cell receptor beta chains below all came from one sample that was sequenced in a study of early T cells in non-severe SARS-CoV-2 infection. Using its own MiXCR run on the 5' RACE reads, TCRdb lists one record per CDR3 protein. The sample has tens of thousands of distinct CDR3 sequences; roughly an eighth are singletons. The sequencing used whole blood, collected at baseline. The receptors derive from an adult who was a healthcare worker with PCR-confirmed SARS-CoV-2 infection or an uninfected control (not recorded which).

This clonotype occurred a few times. The chain employs TRBV6-6 and TRBJ1-3; weak D call: TRBD1 (6 bases). This CDR3 spans 14 amino acids. CDR1 is MNHNY, CDR2 SVGAGI, per germline (reference sequence). V shed 4 bases and J shed 4 bases, with 11 bases lying between them. CDR3: CASSLGGAGNTIYF. In DNA, the CDR3 is TGTGCCAGCAGTTTGGGGGGGGCCGGAAACACCATATATTTT.

There are a few counts of this clonotype. The rearrangement uses TRBV12-3 or TRBV12-4 and TRBJ1-1; D gene uncertain. Trimming removed 6 bases from V and 4 bases from J, with 21 bases in between. The CDR3 totals 16 residues. The CDR3 DNA reads TGTGCCAGCAGCCCGCCGAGGAGCCCCGCCGCCACTGAAGCTTTCTTT. Translation: CASSPPRSPAATEAFF.

The chain uses TRBV29-1 and TRBJ2-7; D is undetermined. This CDR3 has 13 amino acids. CDR1 and CDR2 (germline): SQVTM, ANQGSEA. Trimming stripped 4 bases from V and 1 base from J, with 11 bases between. CDR3 coding DNA: TGCAGCGTTGGGGGAAAAGAATCCTACGAGCAGTACTTC. This gives the protein CSVGGKESYEQYF.

This sequence joins TRBV29-1 and TRBJ2-7; D remains unclear. Trimming removed 7 bases from V and 0 bases from J, with 13 bases in between. This CDR3 contains 13 residues. CDR1 is SQVTM and CDR2 is ANQGSEA in the germline V gene. CDR3 region: CSAVTRSSYEQYF. The CDR3 nucleotides read TGCAGCGCCGTCACCAGGAGCTCCTACGAGCAGTACTTC.

The CDR3 sequence is CASSPRGDNEQFF. The CDR3 DNA sequence: TGTGCCAGCAGTCCACGGGGGGACAATGAGCAGTTCTTC. The V gene is TRBV25-1, the J gene TRBJ2-1; 7 positions match TRBD2. The germline gives CDR1 MGHDK, CDR2 SYGVNS. J lost 5 bases, V lost 5 bases, and 3 bases had no gene match. The CDR3 has 13 amino acids.

This sequence joins TRBV14 and TRBJ1-2; D uncertain. This CDR3 is built from 13 residues. Trimming took off 4 bases at V and 4 bases at J, with 10 bases between the two ends. In germline, CDR1 is SGHDN, CDR2 FVKESK. The CDR3 nucleotides read TGTGCCAGCAGCCCTGACGAGGTCTATGGCTACACCTTC. This translates into CASSPDEVYGYTF.

This clonotype has more than one count but fewer than ten. J is TRBJ2-1 and V is TRBV11-3; 11 positions agree with TRBD1. CDR1 and CDR2 (germline): SGHNT, YENEEA. After removal of 4 bases from V and 5 bases from J, the junction contained 4 bases not matched to a gene. This CDR3 region has 15 residues. The CDR3: CASSSDRGLNNEQFF. The CDR3 bases are TGTGCCAGCAGCTCGGACAGGGGGCTAAACAATGAGCAGTTCTTC.

This chain connects TRBV12-3 or TRBV12-4 to TRBJ2-5; possibly TRBD2 for D (7 bases). The ends were cut back, 7 bases at V and 4 bases at J, with 22 bases in the middle. This CDR3 contains 16 residues. The chain's CDR3 is CASTPEVGGPGETQYF. CDR3 sequence (DNA): TGTGCCAGCACTCCCGAGGTCGGGGGGCCGGGAGAGACCCAGTACTTC.

This chain joins TRBV9 and TRBJ2-1; D is uncertain. The CDR3 consists of 15 residues. The germline gives CDR1 SGDLS, CDR2 YYNGEE. V lost 0 bases and J 6 bases, leaving 13 bases between the germline ends. CDR3 protein: CASSVGVSAANEQFF. CDR3 DNA sequence: TGTGCCAGCAGCGTAGGGGTGTCAGCCGCCAATGAGCAGTTCTTC.

About this clonotype: A much bigger clone sits one base away, suggesting this may be a read error. The chain joins TRBV7-9 to TRBJ1-6, with D tentatively TRBD1 (6 bases). Germline values: CDR1 SEHNR, CDR2 FQNEAQ (reference sequence). The length of the CDR3 is 15 residues. The CDR3 here is CASSLGGQRNSSLHF. The CDR3 DNA sequence: TGTGCCAGCAGCTTAGGCGGACAGCGGAATTCATCCCTCCACTTT.

The table lists this clonotype with a few counts. The V call is TRBV7-8, the J call TRBJ2-5; TRBD2 might be the D (5 bases). The ends were cut back, 3 bases at V and 2 bases at J, with 13 bases in the middle. CDR1 is SGHVS, CDR2 FQNEAQ, per germline. The CDR3 covers 15 residues. The CDR3 sequence is CASSFRDRGQETQYF. For the CDR3, the DNA is TGTGCCAGCAGCTTCCGGGATCGGGGACAAGAGACCCAGTACTTC.

The V gene is TRBV27, the J gene TRBJ2-7; 11 bases are a match to TRBD1. Germline lookup yields CDR1 MNHEY and CDR2 SMNVEV (reference sequence). The CDR3 runs 15 residues. Unmatched junction bases numbered 7, after V lost 3 bases and J lost 6 bases. The CDR3 DNA reads TGTGCCAGCAGTTTTGGAGGACAGGGGGCGTTCGAGCAGTACTTC. It encodes CASSFGGQGAFEQYF.

This chain uses TRBV7-2 with TRBJ1-2; D is undetermined. The length of the CDR3 is 14 residues. Trimming shortened V by 2 bases and J by 3 bases, and 10 bases separated the two germline ends. Germline V gives CDR1 SGHTA, CDR2 FQGNSA. The chain's CDR3 is CASSLQDGYYGYTF. The CDR3, as DNA: TGTGCCAGCAGCTTACAGGACGGCTACTATGGCTACACCTTC. The entire variable domain, with the rest obtained from reference TRBV7-2 and TRBJ1-2, is as follows: GAGVSQSPSNKVTEKGKDVELRCDPISGHTALYWYRQSLGQGLEFLIYFQGNSAPDKSGLPSDRFSAERTGGSVSTLTIQRTQQEDSAVYLCASSLQDGYYGYTFGSGTRLTVV.

This clonotype has just a few counts. Written as DNA, the CDR3 is TGTGCCAGGACTTCTTGGGGGCCCTCTGGAAACACCATATATTTT. Its translation is CARTSWGPSGNTIYF. The chain links TRBV7-2 to TRBJ1-3; possible D gene TRBD1, 6 bases. The germline gives CDR1 SGHTA, CDR2 FQGNSA. V lost 9 bases to trimming and J lost 0 bases, with 15 bases between them. The CDR3 loop spans 15 amino acids. Complete variable domain (other parts from reference TRBV7-2 and TRBJ1-3): GAGVSQSPSNKVTEKGKDVELRCDPISGHTALYWYRQSLGQGLEFLIYFQGNSAPDKSGLPSDRFSAERTGGSVSTLTIQRTQQEDSAVYLCARTSWGPSGNTIYFGEGSWLTVV.

This clonotype was detected ten times or more. This rearrangement joins TRBV3-1 to TRBJ1-1; 8 bases are a match to TRBD1. Germline CDR1 and CDR2: LGHDT and YNNKEL (reference sequence). The CDR3 consists of 13 residues. V trimming: 6 bases; J trimming: 5 bases; junction bases outside the gene matches: 5. The CDR3 sequence is CASSLTGGTEAFF. In DNA, the CDR3 is TGTGCCAGCAGTCTTACAGGGGGGACTGAAGCTTTCTTT.

V is TRBV20-1 and J is TRBJ2-7; D gene ambiguous. V was shortened by 2 bases and J by 3 bases, with 8 bases between the two germline ends. Germline values: CDR1 DFQATT, CDR2 SNEGSKA (reference sequence). CDR3 size: 12 residues. CDR3 coding DNA: TGCAGTGCTAGAAGGCAGAGCTACGAGCAGTACTTC. It specifies CSARRQSYEQYF.

This clonotype occurred many times. The chain combines TRBV6-5 with TRBJ2-1; 7 bases are shared with TRBD2. The CDR3 sequence is 13 residues long. In germline, CDR1 is MNHEY, CDR2 SVGAGI. V gave up 7 bases and J gave up 9 bases; unmatched junction bases: 9. This CDR3 is CASTPAGKSEQFF. CDR3 DNA: TGTGCCAGCACGCCAGCGGGGAAGAGTGAGCAGTTCTTC.

The gene calls are TRBV11-2 and TRBJ1-1, with D hard to call. Germline-derived CDR1 and CDR2 are SGHAT and FQNNGV. This CDR3 is built from 13 residues. V lost 0 bases and J lost 11, with 13 bases in between. CDR3 nucleotide sequence: TGTGCCAGCAGCTTAGATCGGAAGGGAGTCGCTTTCTTT. Translation gives CASSLDRKGVAFF.

This chain connects TRBV5-4 to TRBJ2-5; D gene ambiguous. The CDR3 length is 12 residues. With 3 bases removed from V and 2 bases from J, the gap between germline ends came to 5 bases. Germline V CDR1 and CDR2: SGHNT, YYREEE (reference sequence). DNA for the CDR3: TGTGCCAGCAGCTGGCCGCAAGAGACCCAGTACTTC. This encodes CASSWPQETQYF.

The table lists this clonotype with a few counts. The CDR3 spells CASTRSGAPTGELFF. The CDR3 nucleotides read TGTGCCAGCACCCGCTCGGGGGCCCCCACCGGGGAGCTGTTTTTT. The rearrangement links TRBV7-9 to TRBJ2-2, with D possibly being TRBD1 or TRBD2 (6 bases each). With 7 bases removed from V and 4 bases from J, the gap between germline ends came to 16 bases. The CDR3 extends over 15 amino acids. In germline, CDR1 is SEHNR, CDR2 FQNEAQ (reference sequence).

This clonotype has only a few counts. The chain uses TRBV12-3 or TRBV12-4 and TRBJ2-7, with D perhaps given as TRBD1 or TRBD2 (5 bases each). The V end lost 5 bases, the J end lost 2 bases, and 22 bases lay between the germline ends. This CDR3 spans 17 amino acids. CDR3 sequence (DNA): TGTGCCAGCAGTCCGACCGGGGCCACAAAATTAACCTACGAGCAGTACTTC. This encodes CASSPTGATKLTYEQYF.

This clonotype has at least ten counts. The V gene is TRBV28, the J gene TRBJ2-7, with no clear D. V gave up 4 bases and J gave up 6 bases, with 7 bases separating them. The CDR3 length is 11 residues. Per the germline V gene, CDR1 is MDHEN and CDR2 is SYDVKM. CDR3 bases: TGTGCCAGCAGTTGGATGGGCGAGCAGTACTTC. Encoded protein: CASSWMGEQYF. The variable domain in full, with the rest retrieved from reference TRBV28 and TRBJ2-7, is DVKVTQSSRYLVKRTGEKVFLECVQDMDHENMFWYRQDPGLGLRLIYFSYDVKMKEKGDIPEGYSVSREKKERFSLILESASTNQTSMYLCASSWMGEQYFGPGTRLTVT.

The rearrangement uses TRBV6-5 and TRBJ1-2; 8 bases map to TRBD1. V shed 6 bases, J shed 0 bases, and the junction held 9 bases outside the gene matches. This CDR3 has 16 amino acids. Germline CDR1 and CDR2: MNHEY and SVGAGI. As DNA, the CDR3 is TGTGCCAGCAGACCACAGGGGGTGATTACTAACTATGGCTACACCTTC. Translated, it gives CASRPQGVITNYGYTF.

This clonotype was detected a few times. The chain employs TRBV5-4 and TRBJ1-2, with TRBD1 matching 10 bases. V shed 4 bases and J 4 bases; nucleotides not matched to a gene: 4. Germline V gene lookup returns CDR1 SGHNT and CDR2 YYREEE (reference sequence). This CDR3 is 14 amino acids long. The DNA of the CDR3 is TGTGCCAGCAGCCGGGACAGGGGAATCTATGGCTACACCTTC. The encoded protein is CASSRDRGIYGYTF.

This chain joins TRBV7-2 and TRBJ2-7; 7 bases line up with TRBD1. V dropped 2 bases and J dropped 2; count of bases not matched to a gene: 6. The CDR3 consists of 15 residues. Germline V gene sequence: CDR1 SGHTA, CDR2 FQGNSA. The CDR3 region has the DNA TGTGCCAGCAGCTTATCGACAGGGTTGGCCTACGAGCAGTACTTC. This codes for CASSLSTGLAYEQYF.

This clonotype was found a few times. The chain has TRBV6-5 and TRBJ1-6, with D tentatively TRBD1 (5 bases). The CDR3 runs 17 residues. With 8 bases removed from V and 0 bases from J, the gap between germline ends came to 17 bases. Looked up from germline, CDR1 is MNHEY and CDR2 is SVGAGI. CDR3 loop: CASRGGRKSSYNSPLHF. In nucleotides, the CDR3 is TGTGCCAGCCGGGGGGGACGGAAGAGCTCCTATAATTCACCCCTCCACTTT.

A few counts support this clonotype. V and J are TRBV20-1 and TRBJ2-2; no definite D call. Germline lookup yields CDR1 DFQATT and CDR2 SNEGSKA (reference sequence). CDR3 length: 14 residues. The ends were cut back, 5 bases at V and 0 bases at J, with 10 bases in the middle. In DNA, the CDR3 is TGCAGTGCTGGCCGGCACGCGAACACCGGGGAGCTGTTTTTT. Its protein is CSAGRHANTGELFF.

This clonotype was seen ten or more times. J is TRBJ2-5 and V is TRBV29-1; D gene uncertain. V lost 0 bases to trimming and J lost 3 bases, with 14 bases between them. There are 15 residues in the CDR3. Germline-derived CDR1 and CDR2 are SQVTM and ANQGSEA. CDR3 nucleotides: TGCAGCGTTGAAGATCCGTGGACGGTGAAAGAGACCCAGTACTTC. It translates to CSVEDPWTVKETQYF. Together with reference TRBV29-1 and TRBJ2-5, the CDR3 gives the full variable domain: SAVISQKPSRDICQRGTSLTIQCQVDSQVTMMFWYRQQPGQSLTLIATANQGSEATYESGFVIDKFPISRPNLTFSTLTVSNMSPEDSSIYLCSVEDPWTVKETQYFGPGTRLLVL.